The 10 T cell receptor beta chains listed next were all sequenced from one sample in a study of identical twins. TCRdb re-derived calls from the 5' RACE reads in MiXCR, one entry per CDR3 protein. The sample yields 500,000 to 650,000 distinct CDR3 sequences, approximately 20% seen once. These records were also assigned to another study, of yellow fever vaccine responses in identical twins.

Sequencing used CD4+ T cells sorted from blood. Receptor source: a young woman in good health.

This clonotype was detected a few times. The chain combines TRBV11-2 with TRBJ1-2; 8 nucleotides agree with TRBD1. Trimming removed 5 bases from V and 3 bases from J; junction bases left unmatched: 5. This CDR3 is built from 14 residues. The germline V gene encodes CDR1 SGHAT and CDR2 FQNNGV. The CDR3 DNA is TGTGCCAGCAGCCGGACAGGGATTTACTATGGCTACACCTTC. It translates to CASSRTGIYYGYTF.

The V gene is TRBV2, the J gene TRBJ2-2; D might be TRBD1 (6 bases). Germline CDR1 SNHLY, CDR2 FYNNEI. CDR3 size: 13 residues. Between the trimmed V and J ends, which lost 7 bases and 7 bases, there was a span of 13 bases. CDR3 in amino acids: CASTQGFGGELFF. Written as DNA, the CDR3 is TGTGCCAGCACCCAGGGGTTTGGCGGGGAGCTGTTTTTT.

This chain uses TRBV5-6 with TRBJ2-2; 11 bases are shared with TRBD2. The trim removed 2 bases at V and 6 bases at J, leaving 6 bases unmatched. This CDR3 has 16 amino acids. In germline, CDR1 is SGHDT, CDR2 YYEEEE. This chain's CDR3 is CASSLRLAGGSGELFF. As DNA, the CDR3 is TGTGCCAGCAGCTTACGGCTAGCGGGAGGTTCCGGGGAGCTGTTTTTT. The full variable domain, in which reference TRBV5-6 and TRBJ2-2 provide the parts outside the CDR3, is DAGVTQSPTHLIKTRGQQVTLRCSPKSGHDTVSWYQQALGQGPQFIFQYYEEEERQRGNFPDRFSGHQFPNYSSELNVNALLLGDSALYLCASSLRLAGGSGELFFGEGSRLTVL.

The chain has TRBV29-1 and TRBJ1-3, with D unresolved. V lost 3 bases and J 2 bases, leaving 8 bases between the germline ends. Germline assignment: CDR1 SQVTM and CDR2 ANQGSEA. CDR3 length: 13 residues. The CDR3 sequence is CSVDSRAGNTIYF. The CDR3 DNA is TGCAGCGTTGATTCGCGGGCTGGAAACACCATATATTTT.

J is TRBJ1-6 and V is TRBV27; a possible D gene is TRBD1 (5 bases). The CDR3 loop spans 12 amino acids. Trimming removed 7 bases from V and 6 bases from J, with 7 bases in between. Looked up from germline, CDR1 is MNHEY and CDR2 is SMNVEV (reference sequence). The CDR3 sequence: CASTTANSPLHF. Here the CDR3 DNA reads TGTGCCAGCACGACAGCTAATTCACCCCTCCACTTT.

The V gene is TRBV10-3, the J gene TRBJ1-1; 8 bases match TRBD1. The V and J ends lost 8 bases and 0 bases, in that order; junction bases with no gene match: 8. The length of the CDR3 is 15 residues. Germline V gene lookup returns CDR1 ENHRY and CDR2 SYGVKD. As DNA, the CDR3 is TGTGCCATCGGGACAGGTGGGATAATGAACACTGAAGCTTTCTTT. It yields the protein CAIGTGGIMNTEAFF.

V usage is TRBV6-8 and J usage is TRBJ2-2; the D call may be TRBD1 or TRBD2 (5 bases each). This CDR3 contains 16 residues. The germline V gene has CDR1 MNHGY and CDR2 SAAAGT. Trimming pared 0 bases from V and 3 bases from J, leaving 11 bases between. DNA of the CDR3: TGTGCCAGCAGTTACTCCCCGGGACGTGACACCGGGGAGCTGTTTTTT. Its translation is CASSYSPGRDTGELFF.

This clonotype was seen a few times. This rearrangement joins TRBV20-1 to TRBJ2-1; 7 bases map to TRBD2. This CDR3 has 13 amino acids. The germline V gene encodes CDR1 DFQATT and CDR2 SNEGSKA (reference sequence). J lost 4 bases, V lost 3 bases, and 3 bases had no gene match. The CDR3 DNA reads TGCAGTGCTAGTCCAGCGGGGTACAATGAGCAGTTCTTC. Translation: CSASPAGYNEQFF.

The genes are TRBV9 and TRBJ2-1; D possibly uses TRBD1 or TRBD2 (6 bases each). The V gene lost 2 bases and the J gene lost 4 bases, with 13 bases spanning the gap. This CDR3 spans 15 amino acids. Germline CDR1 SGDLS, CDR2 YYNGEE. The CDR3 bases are TGTGCCAGCAGCGTTAGCGGAGGGGGGTACAATGAGCAGTTCTTC. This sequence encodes CASSVSGGGYNEQFF.

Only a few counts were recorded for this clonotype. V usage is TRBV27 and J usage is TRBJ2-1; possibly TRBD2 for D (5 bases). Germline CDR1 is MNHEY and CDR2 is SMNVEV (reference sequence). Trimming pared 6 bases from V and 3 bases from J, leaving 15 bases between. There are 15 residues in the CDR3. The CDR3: CASSRGWQSYNEQFF. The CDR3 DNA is TGTGCCAGCAGCCGCGGGTGGCAAAGCTACAATGAGCAGTTCTTC.